The rows below give T cell receptor beta chains drawn from one sample of a study of cytomegalovirus exposure and HLA in healthy donors. Clones were sequenced by immunoSEQ multiplex PCR, and TCRdb holds only the in-frame ones, with some missing. Of around 150,000 clones in the sample, about 72% are singletons; the top ten hold roughly 2.1%. Sequencing used PBMCs. The receptors derive from a man between 45 and 60 years old in good health and CMV-seropositive. The CDR3 runs from the conserved cysteine through the conserved F or W. D genes are given only for firm matches. The size of a clone is reported for some rows only, either as once, few or many, or as a class for expanded clones.

D	size	V	J	CDR3	DNA
TRBD2	few	TRBV2	TRBJ2-5	CASSQTSGGAETQYF	TGTGCCAGCAGTCAGACTAGCGGGGGGGCAGAGACCCAGTACTTC
NA	once	TRBV19	TRBJ2-6	CASALQDGANVLTF	TGTGCCAGTGCGTTGCAGGATGGGGCCAACGTCCTGACTTTC
NA	few	TRBV7-8	TRBJ1-1	CASSIQGQLNTEAFF	TGTGCCAGCAGCATACAAGGACAGTTGAACACTGAAGCTTTCTTT
NA	NA	TRBV5-4	TRBJ1-1	CASSLAGRETEAFF	TGTGCCAGCAGCTTAGCAGGGCGAGAAACTGAAGCTTTCTTT
NA	NA	TRBV5-4	TRBJ2-5	CASSLLQGDEETQYF	TGTGCCAGCAGCTTGCTACAGGGAGATGAAGAGACCCAGTACTTC
TRBD1	NA	TRBV2	TRBJ1-2	CASTLQTGHRLNYGYTF	TGTGCCAGCACACTCCAGACAGGGCATCGATTGAACTATGGCTACACCTTC
NA	few	TRBV5-1	TRBJ1-6	CASSAGGESSYNSPLHF	TGCGCCAGCAGCGCCGGAGGTGAAAGCTCCTATAATTCACCCCTCCACTTT
TRBD1	once	TRBV6-1	TRBJ2-3	CASSERQGPDTQYF	TGTGCCAGCAGTGAGCGACAGGGACCAGATACGCAGTATTTT
NA	NA	TRBV19	TRBJ2-2	CASAALDSTGELFF	TGTGCCAGTGCGGCCCTCGACAGCACCGGGGAGCTGTTTTTT
TRBD1	NA	TRBV9	TRBJ1-2	CASSVTGGIPYYGYTF	TGTGCCAGCAGCGTGACAGGGGGGATCCCCTACTATGGCTACACCTTC
NA	NA	TRBV21-1	TRBJ2-5	CASSPKFSFGWIETQYF	TGTGCCAGCAGCCCAAAGTTCTCCTTCGGGTGGATCGAGACCCAGTACTTC
NA	NA	TRBV27	TRBJ1-2	CASSLEARSNYGYTF	TGTGCCAGCAGTTTAGAGGCGCGGAGTAACTATGGCTACACCTTC
NA	NA	TRBV19	TRBJ2-1	CASSIGWRGRSSYNEQFF	TGTGCCAGTAGTATAGGTTGGAGAGGCCGAAGCTCCTACAATGAGCAGTTCTTC
NA	NA	TRBV4-3	TRBJ2-2	CASSRGSIGTGELFF	TGCGCCAGCAGCCGAGGGTCGATTGGGACCGGGGAGCTGTTTTTT
NA	NA	TRBV7-2	TRBJ2-3	CASSRDFTDTQYF	TGTGCCAGCAGTAGGGACTTCACAGATACGCAGTATTTT
TRBD1	once	TRBV7-7	TRBJ2-5	CASSYDRVGETQYF	TGTGCCAGCAGCTACGACAGGGTCGGGGAGACCCAGTACTTC
NA	NA	TRBV4-1	TRBJ2-4	CASSQGNVTTLAKNIQYF	TGCGCCAGCAGCCAAGGGAATGTCACTACCCTAGCCAAAAACATTCAGTACTTC
TRBD2	once	TRBV9	TRBJ2-3	CASSVPSGGEGDTQYF	TGTGCCAGCAGCGTACCTAGCGGGGGGGAGGGAGATACGCAGTATTTT
TRBD2	NA	TRBV15	TRBJ2-3	CATSRGGGGTQYF	TGTGCCACCAGCAGAGGGGGCGGGGGGACGCAGTATTTT
NA	NA	TRBV6-5	TRBJ2-7	CASSYSIQGQDGQYF	TGTGCCAGCAGTTACTCGATTCAGGGACAAGACGGGCAGTACTTC
TRBD1	NA	TRBV23-1	TRBJ2-6	CASSPTGVISGANVLTF	TGCGCCAGCAGTCCCACAGGGGTAATCTCTGGGGCCAACGTCCTGACTTTC
TRBD1	NA	TRBV7-2	TRBJ1-5	CASSSDRGRGGNQPQHF	TGTGCCAGCAGCTCGGACAGGGGGCGAGGGGGCAATCAGCCCCAGCATTTT
TRBD2	NA	TRBV29-1	TRBJ2-7	CSAGTSGNYEQYF	TGCAGCGCAGGGACTAGCGGGAACTACGAGCAGTACTTC
NA	NA	TRBV5-6	TRBJ2-7	CASSYAQGEEYF	TGTGCCAGCAGCTATGCGCAGGGTGAGGAGTACTTC
TRBD1	few	TRBV4-3	TRBJ1-2	CASSQRTGYGYTF	TGCGCCAGCAGCCAAAGGACAGGGTATGGCTACACCTTC
NA	NA	TRBV5-1	TRBJ2-3	CASRRAEGTDTQYF	TGCGCCAGCAGGAGGGCGGAGGGGACAGATACGCAGTATTTT
TRBD2	few	TRBV4-3	TRBJ2-3	CASSQGGSGVPDTQYF	TGCGCCAGCAGCCAAGGTGGGAGCGGGGTCCCAGATACGCAGTATTTT
TRBD1	NA	TRBV5-4	TRBJ1-1	CASSLNRGGTEAFF	TGTGCCAGCAGCTTGAACAGGGGGGGCACTGAAGCTTTCTTT
TRBD1	NA	TRBV7-8	TRBJ2-2	CASKLGQPNTGELFF	TGTGCCAGCAAACTGGGACAGCCGAACACCGGGGAGCTGTTTTTT